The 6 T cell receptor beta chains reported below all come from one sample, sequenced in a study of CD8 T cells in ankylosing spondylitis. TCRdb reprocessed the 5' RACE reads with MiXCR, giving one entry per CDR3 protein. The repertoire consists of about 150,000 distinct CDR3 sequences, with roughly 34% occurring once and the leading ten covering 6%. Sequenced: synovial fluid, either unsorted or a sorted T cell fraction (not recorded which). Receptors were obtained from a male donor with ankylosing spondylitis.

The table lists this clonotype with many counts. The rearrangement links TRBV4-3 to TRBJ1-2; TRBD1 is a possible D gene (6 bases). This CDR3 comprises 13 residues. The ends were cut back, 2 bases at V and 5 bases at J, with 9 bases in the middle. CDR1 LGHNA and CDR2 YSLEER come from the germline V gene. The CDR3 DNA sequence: TGCGCCAGCAGCCAAACAGGGCCTTATGGCTACACCTTC. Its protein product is CASSQTGPYGYTF.

The CDR3 reads CASSKEAGAARETQYF. The CDR3, as DNA: TGTGCCAGCAGCAAAGAAGCCGGCGCTGCGAGAGAGACCCAGTACTTC. The rearrangement uses TRBV21-1 and TRBJ2-5; the table calls TRBD1, which could not be checked here. TRBV21-1 is deemed a pseudogene. The length of the CDR3 is 16 residues.

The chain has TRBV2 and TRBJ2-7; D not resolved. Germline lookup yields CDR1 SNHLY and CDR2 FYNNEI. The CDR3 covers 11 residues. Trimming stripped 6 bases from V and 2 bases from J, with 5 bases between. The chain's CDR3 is CASRVAYEQYF. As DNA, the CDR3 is TGTGCCAGCAGGGTAGCCTACGAGCAGTACTTC.

The CDR3 region is CASMGFGTQPRTGELFF. CDR3 nucleotide sequence: TGTGCCAGCATGGGGTTTGGGACCCAACCACGTACCGGGGAGCTGTTTTTT. J is TRBJ2-2 and V is TRBV3-1; D tentatively fits TRBD1 or TRBD2 (5 bases each). Deletions cut 7 bases from V and 5 bases from J, with 23 bases between. Per germline, CDR1 LGHDT and CDR2 YNNKEL (reference sequence). The CDR3 consists of 17 residues.

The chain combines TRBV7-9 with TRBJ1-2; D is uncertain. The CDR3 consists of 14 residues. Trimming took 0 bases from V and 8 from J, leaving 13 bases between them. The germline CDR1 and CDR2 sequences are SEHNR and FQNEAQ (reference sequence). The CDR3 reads CASSLARLERGYTF. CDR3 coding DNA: TGTGCCAGCAGCTTAGCCCGACTCGAGAGGGGCTACACCTTC.

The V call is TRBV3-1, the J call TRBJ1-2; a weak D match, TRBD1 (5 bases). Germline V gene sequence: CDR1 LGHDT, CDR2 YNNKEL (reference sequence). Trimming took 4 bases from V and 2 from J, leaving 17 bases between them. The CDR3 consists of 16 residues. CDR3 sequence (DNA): TGTGCCAGCAGCCTGATTCCGGGACTCCTCAACTATGGCTACACCTTC. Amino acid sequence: CASSLIPGLLNYGYTF.